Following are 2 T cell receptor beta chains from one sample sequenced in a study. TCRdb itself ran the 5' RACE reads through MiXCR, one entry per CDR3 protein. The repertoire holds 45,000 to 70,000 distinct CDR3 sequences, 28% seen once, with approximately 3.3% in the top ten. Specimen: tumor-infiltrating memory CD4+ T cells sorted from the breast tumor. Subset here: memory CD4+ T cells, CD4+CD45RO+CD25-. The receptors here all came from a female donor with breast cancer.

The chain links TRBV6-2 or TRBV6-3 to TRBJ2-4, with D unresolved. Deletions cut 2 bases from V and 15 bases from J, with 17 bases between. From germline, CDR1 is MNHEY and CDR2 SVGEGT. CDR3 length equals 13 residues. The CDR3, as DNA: TGTGCCAGCAGTTACCCTCCTGGCCCAAAGGGGTACTTC. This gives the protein CASSYPPGPKGYF.

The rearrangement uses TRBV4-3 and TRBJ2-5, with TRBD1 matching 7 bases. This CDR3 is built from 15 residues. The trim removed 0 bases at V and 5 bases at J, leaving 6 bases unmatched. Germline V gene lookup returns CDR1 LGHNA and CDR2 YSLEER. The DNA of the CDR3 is TGCGCCAGCAGCCAAGATTTAGGGGGCGGGGAGACCCAGTACTTC. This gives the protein CASSQDLGGGETQYF.